The source of this T cell receptor beta chain is a study of post-analysis software for immune sequencing data. Study details: Relapsing-remitting, secondary progressive and progressive-relapsing forms of multiple sclerosis all featured among disease courses. Study results and caveats: Those with multiple sclerosis, the patient group, showed significantly lower normalized Chao1 diversity than controls. Five or six TRBV segments, TRBV5-6, TRBV5-1 and TRBV20-1 among them, were found more frequent in patients than controls.

As to this clonotype: Its specificity is not known.

The TCR beta cDNA libraries carried unique molecular identifiers. A single record per CDR3 protein comes from TCRdb applying MiXCR to the PCR reads. The table shows fewer than 850,000 distinct CDR3 sequences, with about 27% occurring only once. Trimming took off 5 bases at V and 1 base at J, with 8 bases between the two ends. Germline CDR1 and CDR2: DFQATT and SNEGSKA (reference sequence). The length of the CDR3 is 12 residues. Sequenced material: blood. The chain carries TRBV20-1 and TRBJ1-1; D is undetermined. The TCR sequence derives from a girl aged 10 to 17 with multiple sclerosis. The CDR3: CSAGRTNTEAFF. As DNA, the CDR3 is TGCAGTGCTGGCCGGACGAACACTGAAGCTTTCTTT.